This T cell receptor beta chain was sequenced in a study of T cells in Graves' hyperthyroidism and ophthalmopathy. Orbital computed tomography, thyroid ultrasound, serum thyroxine and TRAb, and clinical symptoms together informed the diagnoses. Amplification of TCR beta CDR3 regions used RNA as the template. HTBI primers drove first-round RT-PCR of the TCR CDR3. A single record per CDR3 protein comes from TCRdb applying MiXCR to the multiplex PCR reads. Of roughly 280,000 distinct CDR3 sequences in the sample, over 15% were seen once. The V gene's germline CDR1 is ENHRY and CDR2 SYGVKD. The CDR3 length is 15 residues. Deletions cut 2 bases from V and 1 base from J, with 11 bases between.

Sequenced: blood. This chain links TRBV10-3 with TRBJ1-2; no clear D. The sequence was obtained from an older woman with Graves' ophthalmopathy. CDR3 in amino acids: CAISEIRTLNYGYTF. The CDR3 DNA follows: TGTGCCATCAGTGAGATCAGAACCCTTAACTATGGCTACACCTTC.